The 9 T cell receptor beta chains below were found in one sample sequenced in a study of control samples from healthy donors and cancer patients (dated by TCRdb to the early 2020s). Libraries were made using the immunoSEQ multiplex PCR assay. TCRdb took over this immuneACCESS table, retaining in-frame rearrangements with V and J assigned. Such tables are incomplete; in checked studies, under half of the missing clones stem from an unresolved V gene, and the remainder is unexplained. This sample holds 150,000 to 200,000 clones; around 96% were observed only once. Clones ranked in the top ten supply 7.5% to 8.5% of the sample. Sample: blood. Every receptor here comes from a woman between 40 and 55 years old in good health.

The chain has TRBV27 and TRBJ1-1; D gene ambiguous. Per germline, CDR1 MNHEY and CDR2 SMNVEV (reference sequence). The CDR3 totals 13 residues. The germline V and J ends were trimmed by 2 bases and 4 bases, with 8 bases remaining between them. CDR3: CASSLQATTEAFF. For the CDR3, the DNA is TGTGCCAGCAGTTTACAGGCAACCACTGAAGCTTTCTTT.

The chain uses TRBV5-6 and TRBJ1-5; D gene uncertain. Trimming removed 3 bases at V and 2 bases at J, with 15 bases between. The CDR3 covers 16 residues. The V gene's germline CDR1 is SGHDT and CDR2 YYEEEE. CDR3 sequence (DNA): TGTGCCAGCAGCTCTACGTGGGGAACGGGCAATCAGCCCCAGCATTTT. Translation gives CASSSTWGTGNQPQHF.

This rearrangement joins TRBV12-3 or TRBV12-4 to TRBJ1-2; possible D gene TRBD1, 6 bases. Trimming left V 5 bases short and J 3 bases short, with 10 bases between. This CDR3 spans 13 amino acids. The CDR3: CASSKTGYYGYTF. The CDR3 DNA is TGTGCCAGCAGTAAAACAGGGTACTATGGCTACACCTTC.

The CDR3 nucleotides read TGTGCCAGCAGCCCGTACCCGACGGATACGGGCCCTGAAGCTTTCTTT. Translating gives CASSPYPTDTGPEAFF. The J gene is TRBJ1-1, the V gene TRBV5-4; no reliable D call. The CDR3 is 16 amino acids. Germline V gene data show CDR1 as SGHNT and CDR2 as YYREEE (reference sequence). The V end was cut by 4 bases, the J end by 6 bases, with 22 bases between.

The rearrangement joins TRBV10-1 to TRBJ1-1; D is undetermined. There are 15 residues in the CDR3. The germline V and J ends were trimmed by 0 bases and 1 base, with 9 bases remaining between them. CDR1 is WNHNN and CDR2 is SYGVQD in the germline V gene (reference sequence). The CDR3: CASSESGDGNTEAFF. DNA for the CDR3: TGCGCCAGCAGTGAGTCGGGAGATGGGAACACTGAAGCTTTCTTT.

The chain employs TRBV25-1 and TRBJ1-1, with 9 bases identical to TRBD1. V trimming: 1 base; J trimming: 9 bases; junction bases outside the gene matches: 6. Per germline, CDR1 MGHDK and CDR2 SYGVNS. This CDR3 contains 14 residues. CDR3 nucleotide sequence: TGTGCCAGCAGTGAATCCGGGGACAGGGTAAAAGCTTTCTTT. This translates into CASSESGDRVKAFF.

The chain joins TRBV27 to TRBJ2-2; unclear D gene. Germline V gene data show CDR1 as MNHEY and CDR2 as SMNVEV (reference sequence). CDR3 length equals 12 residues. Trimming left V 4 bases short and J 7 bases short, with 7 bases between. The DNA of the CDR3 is TGTGCCAGCAGTTCCGACCGCGGGGAGCTGTTTTTT. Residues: CASSSDRGELFF.

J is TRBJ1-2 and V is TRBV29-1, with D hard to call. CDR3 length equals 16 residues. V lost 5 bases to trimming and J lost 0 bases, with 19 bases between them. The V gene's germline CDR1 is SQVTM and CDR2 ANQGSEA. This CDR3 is CSVRKVGDGANYGYTF. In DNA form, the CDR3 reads TGCAGCGTTCGTAAAGTAGGAGACGGGGCTAACTATGGCTACACCTTC.

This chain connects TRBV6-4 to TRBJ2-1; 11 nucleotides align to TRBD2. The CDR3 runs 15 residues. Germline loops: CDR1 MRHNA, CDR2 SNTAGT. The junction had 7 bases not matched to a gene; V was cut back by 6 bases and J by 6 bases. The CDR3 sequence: CASSLAGGLLNEQFF. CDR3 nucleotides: TGTGCCAGCAGCTTAGCGGGGGGGCTCCTCAATGAGCAGTTCTTC.